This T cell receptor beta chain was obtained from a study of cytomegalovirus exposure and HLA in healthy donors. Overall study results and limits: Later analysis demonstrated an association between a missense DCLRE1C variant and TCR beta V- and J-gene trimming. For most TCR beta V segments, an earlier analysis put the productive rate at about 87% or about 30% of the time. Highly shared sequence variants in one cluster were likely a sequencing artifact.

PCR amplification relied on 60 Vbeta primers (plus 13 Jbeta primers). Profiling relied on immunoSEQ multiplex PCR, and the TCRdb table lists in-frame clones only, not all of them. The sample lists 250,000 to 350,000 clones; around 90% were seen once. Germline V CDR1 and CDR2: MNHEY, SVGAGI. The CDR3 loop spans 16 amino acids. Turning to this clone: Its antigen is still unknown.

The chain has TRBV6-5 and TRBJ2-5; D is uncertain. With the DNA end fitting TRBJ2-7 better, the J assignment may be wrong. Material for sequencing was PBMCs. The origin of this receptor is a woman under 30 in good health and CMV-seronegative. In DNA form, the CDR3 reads TGTGCCAGCAGTTACTCTGGTCGGGTCACAGACTACGAGCAGTACTTC. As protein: CASSYSGRVTDYEQYF.